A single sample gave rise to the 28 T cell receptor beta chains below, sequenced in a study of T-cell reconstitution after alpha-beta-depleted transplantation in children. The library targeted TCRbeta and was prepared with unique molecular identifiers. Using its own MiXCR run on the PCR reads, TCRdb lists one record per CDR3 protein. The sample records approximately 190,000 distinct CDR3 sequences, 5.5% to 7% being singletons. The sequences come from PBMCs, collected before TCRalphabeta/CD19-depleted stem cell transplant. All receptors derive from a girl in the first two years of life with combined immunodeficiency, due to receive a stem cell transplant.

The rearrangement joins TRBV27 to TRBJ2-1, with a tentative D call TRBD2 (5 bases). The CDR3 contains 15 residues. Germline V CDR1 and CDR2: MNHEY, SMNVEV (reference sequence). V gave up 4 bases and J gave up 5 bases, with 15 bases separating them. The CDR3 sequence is CASSSGLLTNNEQFF. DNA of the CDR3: TGTGCCAGCAGTTCCGGACTCCTAACCAACAATGAGCAGTTCTTC.

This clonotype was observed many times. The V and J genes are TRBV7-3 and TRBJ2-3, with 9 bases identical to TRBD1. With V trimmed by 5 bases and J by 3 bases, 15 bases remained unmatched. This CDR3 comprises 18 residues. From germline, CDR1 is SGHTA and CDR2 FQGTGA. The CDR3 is CASSRRGFSGTGTDTQYF. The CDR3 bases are TGTGCCAGCAGCCGCCGGGGATTTTCCGGGACAGGGACAGATACGCAGTATTTT.

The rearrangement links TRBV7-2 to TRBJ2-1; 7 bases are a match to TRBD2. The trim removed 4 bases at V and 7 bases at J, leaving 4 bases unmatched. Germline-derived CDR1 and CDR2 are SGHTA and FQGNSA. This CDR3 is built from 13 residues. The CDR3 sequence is CASSYHGGNEQFF. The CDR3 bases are TGTGCCAGCAGCTACCACGGGGGGAATGAGCAGTTCTTC. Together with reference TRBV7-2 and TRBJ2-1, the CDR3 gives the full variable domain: GAGVSQSPSNKVTEKGKDVELRCDPISGHTALYWYRQSLGQGLEFLIYFQGNSAPDKSGLPSDRFSAERTGGSVSTLTIQRTQQEDSAVYLCASSYHGGNEQFFGPGTRLTVL.

CDR3 nucleotide sequence: TGTGCCAGCAGTTACTCTTTGCCCGGGCCGCTGAATTCACCCCTCCACTTT. Its translation is CASSYSLPGPLNSPLHF. This sequence joins TRBV6-5 and TRBJ1-6, with D uncertain. Germline CDR1 is MNHEY and CDR2 is SVGAGI. V gave up 0 bases and J gave up 7 bases, with 16 bases separating them. The CDR3 runs to 17 residues.

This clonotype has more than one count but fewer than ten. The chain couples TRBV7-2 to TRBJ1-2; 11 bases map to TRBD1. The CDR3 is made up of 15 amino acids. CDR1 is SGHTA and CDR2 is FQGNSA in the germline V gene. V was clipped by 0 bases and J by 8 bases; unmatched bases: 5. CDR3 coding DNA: TGTGCCAGCAGCTTAGCGGACAGGGGGCAAGGAGGCTACACCTTC. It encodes CASSLADRGQGGYTF.

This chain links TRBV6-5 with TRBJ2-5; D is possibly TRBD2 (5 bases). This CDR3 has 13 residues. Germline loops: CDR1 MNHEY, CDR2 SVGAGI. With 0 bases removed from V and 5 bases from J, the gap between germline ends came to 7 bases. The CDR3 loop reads CASSYSPGETQYF. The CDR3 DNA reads TGTGCCAGCAGTTACTCGCCGGGGGAGACCCAGTACTTC.

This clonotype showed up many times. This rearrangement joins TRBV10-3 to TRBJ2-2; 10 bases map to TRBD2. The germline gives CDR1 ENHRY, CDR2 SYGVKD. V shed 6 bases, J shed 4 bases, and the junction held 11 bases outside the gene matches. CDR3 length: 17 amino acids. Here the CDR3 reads CAIRGTSGISGTGELFF. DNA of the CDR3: TGTGCCATCAGGGGCACTAGCGGGATTTCGGGCACCGGGGAGCTGTTTTTT.

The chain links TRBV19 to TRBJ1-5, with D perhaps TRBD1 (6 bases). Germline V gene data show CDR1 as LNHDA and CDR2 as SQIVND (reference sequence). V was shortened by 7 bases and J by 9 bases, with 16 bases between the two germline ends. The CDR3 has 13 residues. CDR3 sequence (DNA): TGTGCCAGTAAGGGGACATCGGGAGGGCCCCAGCATTTT. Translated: CASKGTSGGPQHF.

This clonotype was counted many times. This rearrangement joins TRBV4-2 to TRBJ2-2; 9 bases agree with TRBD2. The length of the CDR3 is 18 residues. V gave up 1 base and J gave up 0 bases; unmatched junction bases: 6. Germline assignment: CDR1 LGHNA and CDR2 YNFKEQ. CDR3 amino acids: CASSQGLAESANTGELFF. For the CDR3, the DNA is TGTGCCAGCAGCCAAGGACTAGCGGAGTCGGCGAACACCGGGGAGCTGTTTTTT.

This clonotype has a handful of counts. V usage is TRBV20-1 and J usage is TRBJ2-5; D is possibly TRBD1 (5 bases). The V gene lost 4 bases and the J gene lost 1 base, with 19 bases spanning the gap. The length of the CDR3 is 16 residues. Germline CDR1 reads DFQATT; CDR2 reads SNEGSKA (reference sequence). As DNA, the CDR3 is TGCAGTGCTAAGGGGTATTGGGCAGGACGCCAAGAGACCCAGTACTTC. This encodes CSAKGYWAGRQETQYF.

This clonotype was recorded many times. The CDR3 loop reads CSGKGQTQETQYF. The CDR3 coding sequence is TGCAGCGGGAAGGGACAGACTCAAGAGACCCAGTACTTC. The chain combines TRBV29-1 with TRBJ2-5, with TRBD1 matching over 7 bases. V lost 7 bases and J lost 2; bases outside the gene matches: 7. This CDR3 is 13 amino acids long. The germline CDR1 and CDR2 sequences are SQVTM and ANQGSEA.

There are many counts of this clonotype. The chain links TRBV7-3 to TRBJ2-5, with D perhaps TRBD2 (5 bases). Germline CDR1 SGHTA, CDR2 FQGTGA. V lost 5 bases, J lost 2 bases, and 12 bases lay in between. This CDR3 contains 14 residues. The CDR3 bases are TGTGCCAGCAGCCCGGGCGGGCTTCAAGAGACCCAGTACTTC. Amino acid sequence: CASSPGGLQETQYF.

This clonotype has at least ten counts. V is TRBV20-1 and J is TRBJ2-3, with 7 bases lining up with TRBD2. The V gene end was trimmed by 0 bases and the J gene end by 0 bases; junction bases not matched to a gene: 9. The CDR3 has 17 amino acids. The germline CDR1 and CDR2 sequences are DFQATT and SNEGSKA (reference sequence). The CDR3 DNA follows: TGCAGTGCTAGAGATCGGCTCACCGGGGGGAGCACAGATACGCAGTATTTT. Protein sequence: CSARDRLTGGSTDTQYF.

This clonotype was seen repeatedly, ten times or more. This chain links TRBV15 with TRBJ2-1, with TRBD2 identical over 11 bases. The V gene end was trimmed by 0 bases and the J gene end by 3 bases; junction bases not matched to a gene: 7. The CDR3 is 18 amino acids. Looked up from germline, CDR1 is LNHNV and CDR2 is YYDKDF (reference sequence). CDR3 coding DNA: TGTGCCACCAGCAGAGATACTCTGACTAGCGGGATCTACAATGAGCAGTTCTTC. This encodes CATSRDTLTSGIYNEQFF.

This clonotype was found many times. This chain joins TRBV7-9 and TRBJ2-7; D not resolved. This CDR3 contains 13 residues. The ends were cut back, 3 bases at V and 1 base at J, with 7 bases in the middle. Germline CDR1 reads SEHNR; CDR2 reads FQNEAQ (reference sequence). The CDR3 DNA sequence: TGTGCCAGCAGCTTGACGTATTCCTACGAGCAGTACTTC. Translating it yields CASSLTYSYEQYF.

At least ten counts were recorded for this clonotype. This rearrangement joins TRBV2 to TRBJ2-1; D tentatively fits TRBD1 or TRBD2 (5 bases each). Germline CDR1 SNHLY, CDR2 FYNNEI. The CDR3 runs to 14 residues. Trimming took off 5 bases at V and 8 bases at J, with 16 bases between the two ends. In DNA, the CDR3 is TGTGCCAGCAGTCCCGGGACCCTGGGGGATGAGCAGTTCTTC. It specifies CASSPGTLGDEQFF. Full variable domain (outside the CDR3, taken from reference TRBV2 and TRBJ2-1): EPEVTQTPSHQVTQMGQEVILRCVPISNHLYFYWYRQILGQKVEFLVSFYNNEISEKSEIFDDQFSVERPDGSNFTLKIRSTKLEDSAMYFCASSPGTLGDEQFFGPGTRLTVL.

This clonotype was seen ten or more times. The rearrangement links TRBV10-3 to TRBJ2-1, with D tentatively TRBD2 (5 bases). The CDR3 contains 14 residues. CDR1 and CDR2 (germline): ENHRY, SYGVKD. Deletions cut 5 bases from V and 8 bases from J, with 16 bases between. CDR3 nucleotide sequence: TGTGCCATCAGTCGGGGAAACACGGAGGATGAGCAGTTCTTC. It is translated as CAISRGNTEDEQFF.

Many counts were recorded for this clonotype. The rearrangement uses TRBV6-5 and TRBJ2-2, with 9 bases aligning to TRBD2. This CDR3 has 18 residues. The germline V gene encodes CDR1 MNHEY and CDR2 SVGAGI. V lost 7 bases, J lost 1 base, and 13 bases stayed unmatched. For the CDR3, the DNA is TGTGCCAGCAACCCCACGGGCCTAGCGGGGCAGAACACCGGGGAGCTGTTTTTT. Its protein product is CASNPTGLAGQNTGELFF.

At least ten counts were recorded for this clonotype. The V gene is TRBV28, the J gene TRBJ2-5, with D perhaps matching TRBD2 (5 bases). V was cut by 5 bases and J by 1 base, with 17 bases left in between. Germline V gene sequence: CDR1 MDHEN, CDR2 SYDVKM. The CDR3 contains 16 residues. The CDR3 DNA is TGTGCCAGCAGTCGGGGATTACTACCCTCCCAAGAGACCCAGTACTTC. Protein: CASSRGLLPSQETQYF.

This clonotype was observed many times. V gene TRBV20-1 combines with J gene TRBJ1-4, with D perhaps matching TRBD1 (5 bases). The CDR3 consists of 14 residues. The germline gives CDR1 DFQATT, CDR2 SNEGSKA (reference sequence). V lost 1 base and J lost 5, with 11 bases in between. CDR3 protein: CSARAAGKNEKLFF. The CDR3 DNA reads TGCAGTGCTAGAGCTGCAGGGAAGAATGAAAAACTGTTTTTT.

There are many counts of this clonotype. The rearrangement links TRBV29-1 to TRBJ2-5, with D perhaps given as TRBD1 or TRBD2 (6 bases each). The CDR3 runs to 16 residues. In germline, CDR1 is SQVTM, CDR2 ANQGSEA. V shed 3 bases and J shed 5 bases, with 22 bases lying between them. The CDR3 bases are TGCAGCGTTGACGGGGACTCACAGGGCTTCGGGGAGACCCAGTACTTC. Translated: CSVDGDSQGFGETQYF.

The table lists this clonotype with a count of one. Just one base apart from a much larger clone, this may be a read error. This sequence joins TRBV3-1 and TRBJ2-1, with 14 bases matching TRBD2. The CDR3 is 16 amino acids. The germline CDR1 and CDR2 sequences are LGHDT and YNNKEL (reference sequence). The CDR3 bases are TGTGCCTGCAGCCTGAGGACTAGCGGGAGGATGCATGAGCAGTTCTTC. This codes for CACSLRTSGRMHEQFF.

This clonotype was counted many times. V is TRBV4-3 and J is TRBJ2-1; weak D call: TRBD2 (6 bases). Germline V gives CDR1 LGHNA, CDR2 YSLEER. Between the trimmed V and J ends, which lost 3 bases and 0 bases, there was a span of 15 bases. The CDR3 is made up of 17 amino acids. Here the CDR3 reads CASSQAVGGSSYNEQFF. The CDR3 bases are TGCGCCAGCAGCCAGGCCGTGGGGGGAAGCTCCTACAATGAGCAGTTCTTC.

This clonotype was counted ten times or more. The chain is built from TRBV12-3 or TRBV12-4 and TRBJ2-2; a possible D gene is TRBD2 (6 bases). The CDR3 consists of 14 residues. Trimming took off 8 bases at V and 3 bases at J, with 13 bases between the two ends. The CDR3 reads CASGREWDTGELFF. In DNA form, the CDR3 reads TGTGCCAGCGGCCGGGAGTGGGACACCGGGGAGCTGTTTTTT.

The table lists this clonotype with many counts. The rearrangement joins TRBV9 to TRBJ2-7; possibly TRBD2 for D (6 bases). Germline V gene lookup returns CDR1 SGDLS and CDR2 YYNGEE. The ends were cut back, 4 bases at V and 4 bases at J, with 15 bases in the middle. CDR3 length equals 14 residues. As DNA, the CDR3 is TGTGCCAGCAGCCCCAGGACTAAGTGGTACGAGCAGTACTTC. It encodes CASSPRTKWYEQYF.

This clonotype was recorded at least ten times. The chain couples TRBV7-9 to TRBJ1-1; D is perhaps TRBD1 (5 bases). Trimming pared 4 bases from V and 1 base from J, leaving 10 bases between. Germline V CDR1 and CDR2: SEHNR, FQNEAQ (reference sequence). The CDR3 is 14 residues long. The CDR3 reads CASSSPGRNTEAFF. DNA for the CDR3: TGTGCCAGCAGCTCCCCAGGGCGGAACACTGAAGCTTTCTTT.

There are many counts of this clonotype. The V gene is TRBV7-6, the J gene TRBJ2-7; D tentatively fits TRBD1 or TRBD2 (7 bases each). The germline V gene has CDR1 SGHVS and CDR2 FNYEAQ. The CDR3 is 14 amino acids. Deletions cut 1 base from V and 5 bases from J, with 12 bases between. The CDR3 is CASSLEGGTDEQYF. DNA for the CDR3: TGTGCCAGCAGCTTAGAGGGGGGGACAGACGAGCAGTACTTC.

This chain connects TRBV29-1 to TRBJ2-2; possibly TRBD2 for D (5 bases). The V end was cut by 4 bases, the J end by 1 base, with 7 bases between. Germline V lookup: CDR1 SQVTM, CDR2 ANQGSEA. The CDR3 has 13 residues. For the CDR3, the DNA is TGCAGCGTTGGCGAGGGGAACACCGGGGAGCTGTTTTTT. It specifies CSVGEGNTGELFF.